These 19 T cell receptor beta chains came from one sample sequenced in a study of blood T cells in healthy people across ages (dated by TCRdb to the mid-2010s). Libraries were constructed by 5' RACE. Sequenced using an Illumina HiSeq 2500. A second PCR of about 6 to 12 cycles was run with a J-beta primer mix and a sample-barcoded 5' primer. Through fastp at Q25 and MiXCR, TCRdb rebuilt clones from the public reads, retaining in-frame beta chains. CDR3 protein sequences are deduplicated, and each keeps its most common genes and DNA. Here the sample has some 940,000 distinct CDR3 sequences; 25% to 30% occur a single time. The top ten clonotypes cover approximately 10% of the sample. This same sample was also taken into another study, of T cells of mothers and their children.

Material for sequencing was blood. Every receptor here comes from a woman in her 40s in good health.

This sequence joins TRBV2 and TRBJ1-4, with 9 bases fitting TRBD1. Germline loops: CDR1 SNHLY, CDR2 FYNNEI. The CDR3 is 14 residues long. The junction had 6 bases not matched to a gene; V was cut back by 6 bases and J by 7 bases. The DNA for the CDR3 is TGTGCCAGCAGCATGGACAGGGGAGGTGAAAAACTGTTTTTT. It yields the protein CASSMDRGGEKLFF.

As for this clonotype: A much larger clone differs from this one at a single base, so this may be a read error. The rearrangement uses TRBV5-1 and TRBJ2-5; 7 nucleotides line up with TRBD2. J gave up 5 bases and V 3 bases, and 7 bases lay outside the gene matches. Germline lookup yields CDR1 SGHRS and CDR2 YFSETQ. The CDR3 is made up of 14 amino acids. The CDR3 protein is CASSWGGFEETQYF. The CDR3 DNA follows: TGCGCCAGCAGCTGGGGGGGTTTTGAGGAGACCCAGTACTTC.

This clonotype occurred many times. The chain is built from TRBV7-9 and TRBJ1-2, with 8 bases fitting TRBD1. The CDR3 has 14 amino acids. Germline CDR1 SEHNR, CDR2 FQNEAQ (reference sequence). Germline trimming cut 5 bases from V and 6 bases from J; bases unmatched to any gene: 8. CDR3 amino acids: CASSVQGEADGYTF. CDR3 bases: TGTGCCAGCAGCGTACAGGGGGAGGCGGATGGCTACACCTTC. Based on the CDR3 plus reference TRBV7-9 and TRBJ1-2, the full variable domain is DTGVSQNPRHKITKRGQNVTFRCDPISEHNRLYWYRQTLGQGPEFLTYFQNEAQLEKSRLLSDRFSAERPKGSFSTLEIQRTEQGDSAMYLCASSVQGEADGYTFGSGTRLTVV.

This clonotype has a count of ten or more. This chain joins TRBV3-1 and TRBJ2-5; D gene uncertain. From germline, CDR1 is LGHDT and CDR2 YNNKEL (reference sequence). The CDR3 has 11 residues. With 0 bases removed from V and 4 bases from J, the gap between germline ends came to 0 bases. CDR3 in DNA: TGTGCCAGCAGCCAAGAAGAGACCCAGTACTTC. Translation: CASSQEETQYF.

This rearrangement joins TRBV7-9 to TRBJ1-2; 8 nucleotides line up with TRBD1. Germline CDR1 and CDR2: SEHNR and FQNEAQ (reference sequence). Trimming at V came to 5 bases and at J to 4 bases, leaving 6 bases not matched to a gene. This CDR3 has 14 residues. CDR3 residues: CASSATGVGYGYTF. In DNA form, the CDR3 reads TGTGCCAGCAGCGCGACAGGGGTAGGCTATGGCTACACCTTC.

This clonotype appeared a few times. The chain couples TRBV5-5 to TRBJ2-1; TRBD1 matches 9 bases. Germline values: CDR1 SGHKS, CDR2 YYEKEE (reference sequence). The CDR3 is 17 residues long. The ends lost 3 bases at V and 4 bases at J; junction bases unmatched: 11. The CDR3 DNA is TGTGCCAGCAGCTACTACCCCTGGGACAGGGAATACAATGAGCAGTTCTTC. Protein sequence: CASSYYPWDREYNEQFF.

This clonotype came up a few times. The chain combines TRBV7-8 with TRBJ1-1; D ambiguous. CDR3 size: 17 residues. Trimming shortened V by 3 bases and J by 0 bases, and 17 bases separated the two germline ends. Germline values: CDR1 SGHVS, CDR2 FQNEAQ. This chain's CDR3 is CASSLLRFRSMNTEAFF. The CDR3 DNA follows: TGTGCCAGCAGCTTGTTAAGGTTTAGATCGATGAACACTGAAGCTTTCTTT. The full variable domain, its missing parts supplied by reference TRBV7-8 and TRBJ1-1, is GAGVSQSPRYKVAKRGQDVALRCDPISGHVSLFWYQQALGQGPEFLTYFQNEAQLDKSGLPSDRFFAERPEGSVSTLKIQRTQQEDSAVYLCASSLLRFRSMNTEAFFGQGTRLTVV.

The V and J genes are TRBV2 and TRBJ2-3; D is perhaps TRBD2 (7 bases). Trimming pared 5 bases from V and 4 bases from J, leaving 16 bases between. There are 15 residues in the CDR3. Per germline, CDR1 SNHLY and CDR2 FYNNEI. Here the CDR3 DNA reads TGTGCCAGCAGTCGCGTGGGGGGGCCCGCAGATACGCAGTATTTT. Translated: CASSRVGGPADTQYF.

This clonotype was seen at least ten times. This chain connects TRBV29-1 to TRBJ2-6, with D unclear. Trimming took off 5 bases at V and 8 bases at J, with 13 bases between the two ends. The CDR3 is made up of 13 amino acids. Germline V CDR1 and CDR2: SQVTM, ANQGSEA. The CDR3 coding sequence is TGCAGCGTTCGAGATCCCCGGACCAACGTCCTGACTTTC. This gives the protein CSVRDPRTNVLTF.

This clonotype was found a few times. This chain connects TRBV28 to TRBJ1-1; the D is unclear. In germline, CDR1 is MDHEN, CDR2 SYDVKM. CDR3 length equals 11 residues. V shed 2 bases and J shed 8 bases, with 6 bases lying between them. The CDR3 DNA is TGTGCCAGCAGTTTAAGGGAGGAAGCTTTCTTT. It specifies CASSLREEAFF.

To note about this clonotype: The junction does not match germline at one end; this may be a read error. V usage is TRBV6-5 and J usage is TRBJ2-1, with 10 bases matching TRBD2. This CDR3 has 15 amino acids. Looked up from germline, CDR1 is MNHEY and CDR2 is SVGAGI. The CDR3 DNA is TGTGCCAGCAACGGAAAGCGGGGGGGCAGGAATGAGCGGTTCTTC. It codes for CASNGKRGGRNERFF.

This clonotype was seen many times. The rearrangement uses TRBV12-3 or TRBV12-4 and TRBJ2-7; perhaps TRBD2 as D (5 bases). The CDR3 sequence is 12 residues long. V lost 6 bases and J 3 bases, leaving 9 bases between the germline ends. CDR3 region: CASSGRGYEQYF. The CDR3 DNA reads as TGTGCCAGCAGCGGACGGGGCTACGAGCAGTACTTC.

Remarks on this clonotype: A much larger clone sits a single nucleotide away, making a read error possible. The chain uses TRBV7-2 and TRBJ1-6; D uncertain. The CDR3 is 13 amino acids. Germline loops: CDR1 SGHTA, CDR2 FQGNSA. Written as DNA, the CDR3 is TGTGCCGGCAGCTCTAAGTATAATTCACCCCTCCACTTT. Translation: CAGSSKYNSPLHF.

This clonotype showed up just a few times. The chain couples TRBV12-3 or TRBV12-4 to TRBJ2-3; tentatively, D is TRBD1 (6 bases). The CDR3 is 15 amino acids. V was shortened by 1 base and J by 5 bases, with 13 bases between the two germline ends. The chain's CDR3 is CASSLGQGLEDTQYF. In DNA form, the CDR3 reads TGTGCCAGCAGTTTAGGGCAGGGGCTCGAAGATACGCAGTATTTT.

In its sample, this clonotype was seen once. J is TRBJ2-2 and V is TRBV10-3; D remains ambiguous. Germline CDR1 ENHRY, CDR2 SYGVKD. The CDR3 consists of 14 residues. The V end was cut by 2 bases, the J end by 5 bases, with 9 bases between. The CDR3 DNA reads as TGTGCCATCAGTGAGCCCGTGACGACCGGGGAGCTGTTTTTT. Translation gives CAISEPVTTGELFF.

In this sample, this clonotype turned up many times. V gene TRBV2 combines with J gene TRBJ1-6; 7 nucleotides match TRBD1. The V gene's germline CDR1 is SNHLY and CDR2 FYNNEI. The CDR3 covers 15 residues. After removal of 1 base from V and 5 bases from J, the junction contained 2 bases not matched to a gene. CDR3 region: CASSEEGQNNSPLHF. The CDR3 DNA is TGTGCCAGCAGTGAAGAGGGACAGAATAATTCACCCCTCCACTTT. Full variable domain (rest looked up from reference TRBV2 and TRBJ1-6): EPEVTQTPSHQVTQMGQEVILRCVPISNHLYFYWYRQILGQKVEFLVSFYNNEISEKSEIFDDQFSVERPDGSNFTLKIRSTKLEDSAMYFCASSEEGQNNSPLHFGNGTRLTVT.

The chain uses TRBV27 and TRBJ1-1, with D perhaps matching TRBD1 (5 bases). V lost 7 bases to trimming and J lost 5 bases, with 14 bases between them. Germline-derived CDR1 and CDR2 are MNHEY and SMNVEV (reference sequence). CDR3 length: 13 amino acids. Here the CDR3 reads CASTGRGFTEAFF. CDR3 DNA sequence: TGTGCCAGCACCGGACGGGGGTTTACTGAAGCTTTCTTT.

This clonotype was detected a few times. The chain links TRBV27 to TRBJ2-4; the D is unclear. Germline CDR1 and CDR2: MNHEY and SMNVEV (reference sequence). The V end lost 7 bases, the J end lost 0 bases, and 13 bases lay between the germline ends. This CDR3 has 15 residues. The DNA for the CDR3 is TGTGCCAGCACCTCAGCTACAGTAGCCAAAAACATTCAGTACTTC. Its protein is CASTSATVAKNIQYF.

As to this clonotype: Without the conserved terminal phenylalanine or tryptophan, this CDR3 likely stems from a read error. The DNA is omitted, as the CDR3 cannot be located on it reliably, and the CDR3 follows TCRdb's listing. The gene calls are TRBV6-4 and TRBJ2-6; the table's D gene call, TRBD2, was not cross checked with the DNA. With termini counted, the CDR3 has 9 amino acids. CDR1 is MRHNA and CDR2 is SNTAGT in the germline V gene. CDR3 sequence: CASSDGTSG.